A single T cell receptor (beta chain) is shown here with its context. Its antigen is not identified. The germline V and J ends were trimmed by 0 bases and 5 bases, with 9 bases remaining between them. The CDR3 extends over 13 amino acids. The V gene's germline CDR1 is SGHKS and CDR2 YYEKEE (reference sequence). The entry originates in a study of T cell responses to AZD1222 COVID-19 vaccine. Turning to the study itself: Pooling covered second doses at about 4 or about 12 weeks. Broader study findings: Spike-specific TCR breadth and depth went up after people got two AZD1222 doses. Baseline seropositivity occurred in only a handful of AZD1222 recipients. Regions 160-218 and 743-854 dominated among vaccine-associated CD4 TCRs spanning spike.

Repertoires were generated with immunoSEQ multiplex PCR, while TCRdb's copy carries only in-frame clones and drops some. The sample lists some 160,000 clones, more than 90% occurring once. The chain employs TRBV5-5 and TRBJ2-7; D gene uncertain. The input for sequencing was peripheral blood, taken on day 0 of AZD1222 vaccination. This TCR was recovered from an adult in good health. CDR3: CASSLVLSHEQYF. In DNA, the CDR3 is TGTGCCAGCAGCTTGGTACTGTCCCACGAGCAGTACTTC. The variable domain in full, completed from reference TRBV5-5 and TRBJ2-7, reads DAGVTQSPTHLIKTRGQQVTLRCSPISGHKSVSWYQQVLGQGPQFIFQYYEKEERGRGNFPDRFSARQFPNYSSELNVNALLLGDSALYLCASSLVLSHEQYFGPGTRLTVT.